Listed below are T cell receptor beta chains from one sample, sequenced in a study of CD4 T cells in relation to SARS-CoV-2 and coronaviruses. The antigens of these receptors remain unknown. Profiled with immunoSEQ multiplex PCR; TCRdb holds only in-frame clones, not every one. The repertoire holds about 23,000 clones, with more than 65% as singletons. The sequencing input was CD4+ T cells from PBMCs, cultured in vitro. The receptors shown here come from a human donor in good health. The CDR3 runs from the conserved cysteine through the conserved F or W. Fields, in order: D gene, V gene, J gene, clone size, CDR3 DNA, CDR3 protein. The D gene is left open where the match is weak. Size is omitted from some rows. Given values are once, few, many or a class for expanded clones.

TRBD1	TRBV6-5	TRBJ1-2	.	TGTGCCAGCATCGGGACAGGGGGCCTAGCCGATGGCTACACCTTC	CASIGTGGLADGYTF
TRBD1	TRBV5-6	TRBJ1-2	.	TGTGCCAGCAGTCCCGACAGGGGAGGCTACACCTTC	CASSPDRGGYTF
.	TRBV19	TRBJ2-5	.	TGTGCCAGTAGCTCGACAGGAAGACAAGAGACCCAGTACTTC	CASSSTGRQETQYF
TRBD1	TRBV6-5	TRBJ1-2	.	TGTGCCAGCAGCCCAGGGGGGGCGGTGAGGTATGGCTACACCTTC	CASSPGGAVRYGYTF
TRBD1	TRBV5-1	TRBJ2-5	.	TGCGCCAGCAGCTTGGCCGGGACAGGGGCCGAGACCCAGTACTTC	CASSLAGTGAETQYF
.	TRBV6-2/TRBV6-3	TRBJ2-3	.	TGTGCCAGCAGTTACTCATCGGGGCAGAGCTTCACAGATACGCAGTATTTT	CASSYSSGQSFTDTQYF
TRBD1	TRBV5-4	TRBJ1-2	.	TGTGCCAGCAGCCCGGGACAGGGGGGTGGCTACACCTTC	CASSPGQGGGYTF
.	TRBV2	TRBJ1-4	once	TGTGCCAGCAGTGAAAGTCTCCCGGGAGGAGAAAAACTGTTTTTT	CASSESLPGGEKLFF
TRBD1	TRBV2	TRBJ1-2	.	TGTGCCAGCAGTGAAGAGAACAGGGGGCTATATGGCTACACCTTC	CASSEENRGLYGYTF
.	TRBV10-3	TRBJ1-1	.	TGTGCCATCAGTGAGTCGGTCGCGAACACTGAAGCTTTCTTT	CAISESVANTEAFF
TRBD2	TRBV7-7	TRBJ2-2	few	TGTGCTAGCAGCTTAGGCCCGGGAGGGCCGAACACCGGGGAGCTGTTTTTT	CASSLGPGGPNTGELFF
.	TRBV2	TRBJ1-1	.	TGTGCCAGCAGTGAAGCCCATGGGGGGTACACTGAAGCTTTCTTT	CASSEAHGGYTEAFF
.	TRBV6-5	TRBJ1-2	.	TGTGCCAGCAGTCGCACCGGCGTCTATGGCTACACCTTC	CASSRTGVYGYTF
.	TRBV29-1	TRBJ1-2	.	TGCAGCGTTGGGGAAAACTATGGCTACACCTTC	CSVGENYGYTF
TRBD2	TRBV28	TRBJ2-5	.	TGTGCCAGCAGTTTCGCGGGCGGGAGTACGGAGACCCAGTACTTC	CASSFAGGSTETQYF
TRBD2	TRBV9	TRBJ2-6	.	TGTGCCAGCAGCGTAGAAAGCGGGGGTAGCTCTGGGGCCAACGTCCTGACTTTC	CASSVESGGSSGANVLTF
.	TRBV19	TRBJ1-3	few	TGTGCCAGTAGTACAAACCGGGGCTCTGGAAACACCATATATTTT	CASSTNRGSGNTIYF
TRBD1	TRBV7-9	TRBJ2-7	.	TGTGCCAGCAGCTCTCTCCCCGGGACAGGGGTCGGGGAGCAGTACTTC	CASSSLPGTGVGEQYF
.	TRBV19	TRBJ2-7	.	TGTGCCTCCTCGGCGGAGGGGGCTCTATCCTACGAGCAGTACTTC	CASSAEGALSYEQYF
TRBD2	TRBV4-2	TRBJ2-5	once	TGTGCCAGCAGCTCCCGGTCTAGCGGGAGTCGTGAGACCCAGTACTTC	CASSSRSSGSRETQYF
TRBD1	TRBV5-1	TRBJ1-4	.	TGCGCCAGCAGCTCGGGGACAGCAACTAATGAAAAACTGTTTTTT	CASSSGTATNEKLFF
.	TRBV6-5	TRBJ2-7	.	TGTGCCACCTCGCCCCCGGGAATAGGCGAGCAGTACTTC	CATSPPGIGEQYF
.	TRBV5-1	TRBJ1-5	.	TGCGCCAGCAGCTTGGCCGGGTCTAGCAATCAGCCCCAGCATTTT	CASSLAGSSNQPQHF
.	TRBV11-2	TRBJ1-4	.	TGTGCCAGCAGCCGGGCAGGGTTTAGCAATGAAAAACTGTTTTTT	CASSRAGFSNEKLFF
.	TRBV5-4	TRBJ1-1	.	TGTGCCAGCAAAATGGGGGCGGGGATTGGGGCTGAAGCTTTCTTT	CASKMGAGIGAEAFF
.	TRBV19	TRBJ1-1	.	TGTGCCACTAAAGGTCAGCACGGCGGAACTGAAGCTTTCTTT	CATKGQHGGTEAFF
.	TRBV6-5	TRBJ2-5	.	TGTGCCAGCAGTTACGTGCGAGGGGAAGTCCAAGAGACCCAGTACTTC	CASSYVRGEVQETQYF
TRBD1	TRBV4-2	TRBJ2-2	.	TGTGCCAGCAGCCAAGATACAGGGGTAACCGGGGAGCTGTTTTTT	CASSQDTGVTGELFF
TRBD1	TRBV11-2	TRBJ1-1	.	TGTGCCAGCAGCTTGGAGACCGGGACAGTTAAAGCTTTCTTT	CASSLETGTVKAFF
TRBD1	TRBV19	TRBJ2-3	.	TGTGCCAGTAGTATTAAATCGGGACAGGGGGGCACAGATACGCAGTATTTT	CASSIKSGQGGTDTQYF
.	TRBV3-1/TRBV3-2	TRBJ1-1	once	TGTGCCAGCAGCCAAGAAATAGGCAGGAAAGCTTTCTTT	CASSQEIGRKAFF
TRBD1	TRBV18	TRBJ1-1	few	TGTGCCAGCTCACCTACCGGGACAGCTAACACTGAAGCTTTCTTT	CASSPTGTANTEAFF
.	TRBV12-3/TRBV12-4	TRBJ1-1	.	TGTGCCAGCAGTTTAGGGCGGGGAACTGAAGCTTTCTTT	CASSLGRGTEAFF
.	TRBV5-5	TRBJ2-5	.	TGTGCCAGCTTCGGACAGTCAGAGACCCAGTACTTC	CASFGQSETQYF
.	TRBV27	TRBJ1-1	.	TGTGCCAGCAGTTCCGCTGGGACGGAGCGAGCTTTCTTT	CASSSAGTERAFF
.	TRBV2	TRBJ2-2	.	TGTGCCAGCAGCCAAACCGAAACACGGGGGGAGCTGTTTTTT	CASSQTETRGELFF
.	TRBV5-3	TRBJ2-3	.	TGTGCCAGAAGTCGCCTGGTCGGGAGCACGGATACGCAGTATTTT	CARSRLVGSTDTQYF
TRBD1	TRBV10-3	TRBJ2-5	.	TGTGCCATCAGTGTAGACTGGGGGACAGGGGAGACCCAGTACTTC	CAISVDWGTGETQYF
.	TRBV6-5	TRBJ1-2	once	TGTGCCAGCAGTAGCGGCGAGGGAGTTCACTATGGCTACACCTTC	CASSSGEGVHYGYTF
.	TRBV4-3	TRBJ2-1	few	TGCGCCAGCAGCCAAGATATAAGCGGCTCCTACAATGAGCAGTTCTTC	CASSQDISGSYNEQFF
TRBD2	TRBV19	TRBJ2-1	.	TGTGCCAGTAGTGCCTTAGCGGGAGGGCCTCAGGGTGCTTTCTTC	CASSALAGGPQGAFF